Listed below are T cell receptor beta chains from one sample, sequenced in a study of control samples from healthy donors and cancer patients. The assay was immunoSEQ multiplex PCR, and TCRdb's table has in-frame clones only and misses some. This sample carries roughly 150,000 clones, 93% of them seen once, and the ten largest clones take over 2%. Sequenced input: blood. The receptor set was obtained from a man aged 50 to 59 in good health. CDR3s include the opening cysteine and the closing phenylalanine or tryptophan. The D gene is left open where the match is weak. Not every row has a clone size; where given, it reads once, few, many or a size class.

clone_size j_call d_call v_call cdr3_aa cdr3_nt
once TRBJ2-2 . TRBV24-1 CATSPSDSRFNGELFF TGTGCCACCAGTCCATCAGACAGTCGGTTTAACGGGGAGCTGTTTTTT
. TRBJ2-5 TRBD2 TRBV4-1 CASSREELAETQYF TGCGCCAGCAGCCGGGAGGAACTAGCGGAGACCCAGTACTTC
. TRBJ2-3 TRBD1 TRBV27 CASRGGTGVGTDTQYF TGTGCCAGCAGGGGGGGGACAGGGGTAGGGACAGATACGCAGTATTTT
once TRBJ2-1 TRBD2 TRBV7-2 CASSYSGTTYNEQFF TGTGCCAGCAGTTATAGCGGGACCACCTACAATGAGCAGTTCTTC
. TRBJ2-4 TRBD2 TRBV12-3/TRBV12-4 CASSYGGTGIQYF TGTGCCAGCAGTTACGGGGGGACGGGCATTCAGTACTTC
. TRBJ1-5 . TRBV27 CASSRDRDQPQHF TGTGCCAGCAGTAGGGACCGAGATCAGCCCCAGCATTTT
. TRBJ2-3 TRBD2 TRBV24-1 CATSDLGLAGGRGGTDTQYF TGTGCCACCAGTGATCTCGGACTAGCGGGAGGTAGGGGTGGCACAGATACGCAGTATTTT
. TRBJ2-3 TRBD1 TRBV6-5 CASRLTTGADTQYF TGTGCCAGCAGGCTAACGACAGGGGCGGATACGCAGTATTTT
once TRBJ2-2 . TRBV11-1 CASSLGQIGAGELFF TGTGCCAGCAGCTTAGGACAGATCGGGGCCGGGGAGCTGTTTTTT
. TRBJ2-7 . TRBV7-2 CASSGGSSRHEQYF TGTGCCAGCAGCGGGGGGTCTAGCCGCCACGAGCAGTACTTC
. TRBJ1-1 TRBD1 TRBV5-1 CASSPQLDRDQAFF TGCGCCAGCAGCCCGCAACTGGACAGGGACCAAGCTTTCTTT
. TRBJ1-3 . TRBV28 CASSLRWRGGNTIYF TGTGCCAGCAGTTTGCGGTGGAGGGGAGGTAACACCATATATTTT
. TRBJ1-4 . TRBV7-8 CASSLKRISQPLNEKLFF TGTGCCAGCAGCTTAAAAAGGATCTCCCAGCCCCTTAATGAAAAACTGTTTTTT
. TRBJ1-5 . TRBV25-1 CASSEYLWGQPQHF TGTGCCAGCAGTGAATATTTGTGGGGTCAGCCCCAGCATTTT
. TRBJ2-6 TRBD1 TRBV4-1 CASSQEANRGISGANVLTF TGCGCCAGCAGCCAAGAAGCTAACAGGGGGATTTCTGGGGCCAACGTCCTGACTTTC
once TRBJ2-5 TRBD2 TRBV11-2 CASSFLAGGRVETQYF TGTGCCAGCAGCTTCCTAGCGGGTGGGAGGGTAGAGACCCAGTACTTC
. TRBJ1-2 . TRBV30 CAWTPVGAGGYTF TGTGCCTGGACCCCCGTGGGGGCTGGCGGCTACACCTTC
. TRBJ2-5 . TRBV3-1/TRBV3-2 CASSQDGGGVSQYF TGTGCCAGCAGCCAAGATGGCGGAGGGGTGTCCCAGTACTTC
. TRBJ1-2 . TRBV25-1 CASARPATNYGYTF TGTGCCAGCGCAAGGCCAGCCACTAACTATGGCTACACCTTC
. TRBJ2-5 TRBD1 TRBV2 CASKEAGGSMKTQYF TGTGCCAGCAAGGAGGCAGGGGGTAGTATGAAGACCCAGTACTTC
. TRBJ2-5 TRBD1 TRBV5-1 CASSLTGSKETQYF TGCGCCAGCAGCCTGACAGGGAGTAAAGAGACCCAGTACTTC
. TRBJ2-3 . TRBV19 CASSSLTGGATDTQYF TGTGCCAGTAGTTCGTTGACAGGAGGGGCCACAGATACGCAGTATTTT
. TRBJ2-7 TRBD1 TRBV2 CASRYRGVTYEQYF TGTGCCAGCAGGTACAGGGGCGTCACCTACGAGCAGTACTTC
. TRBJ2-7 . TRBV28 CASIDHLGEQYF TGTGCCAGCATAGACCATCTTGGCGAGCAGTACTTC
. TRBJ2-3 . TRBV29-1 CSVERSRPDTQYF TGCAGCGTTGAGAGATCCAGGCCAGATACGCAGTATTTT
. TRBJ2-2 . TRBV7-2 CASSLASTGELFF TGTGCCAGCAGCTTAGCCAGCACCGGGGAGCTGTTTTTT
. TRBJ2-5 . TRBV29-1 CSVERGWETQYF TGCAGCGTTGAGAGGGGATGGGAGACCCAGTACTTC
. TRBJ2-3 TRBD2 TRBV5-1 CASSVRTSGVADTQYF TGCGCCAGCAGCGTACGCACTAGCGGGGTGGCAGATACGCAGTATTTT
. TRBJ2-5 TRBD2 TRBV27 CASAREGGPYQETQYF TGTGCCAGCGCCCGGGAGGGGGGTCCGTACCAAGAGACCCAGTACTTC
. TRBJ2-7 . TRBV5-4 CASSFGSTYEQYF TGTGCCAGCAGCTTTGGCAGCACCTACGAGCAGTACTTC
. TRBJ1-6 TRBD1 TRBV27 CASSFIDRGSYNSPLHF TGTGCCAGCAGTTTCATCGACAGGGGGTCCTATAATTCACCCCTCCACTTT
. TRBJ2-2 . TRBV11-3 CASSARQGTGELFF TGTGCCAGCAGCGCTCGGCAGGGCACCGGGGAGCTGTTTTTT
. TRBJ2-7 . TRBV18 CASSLAASYEQYF TGTGCCAGCTCACTGGCGGCGTCCTACGAGCAGTACTTC
few TRBJ2-7 . TRBV30 CAWRDANEQYF TGTGCCTGGAGGGACGCCAACGAGCAGTACTTC
. TRBJ1-5 . TRBV7-9 CASSLDGASNQPQHF TGTGCCAGCAGCCTCGACGGAGCCAGCAATCAGCCCCAGCATTTT
. TRBJ2-7 . TRBV5-1 CASTNPRGAKEQYF TGCGCCAGTACTAACCCCAGAGGGGCTAAGGAGCAGTACTTC
. TRBJ2-1 . TRBV10-1 CASSEALAAPSNEQFF TGCGCCAGCAGTGAGGCTTTGGCGGCTCCAAGCAATGAGCAGTTCTTC
. TRBJ1-2 . TRBV28 CASSPLKTGGSGYTF TGTGCCAGCAGTCCACTAAAGACAGGAGGTTCGGGCTACACCTTC
few TRBJ1-1 . TRBV19 CASTRYGVSLNTEAFF TGTGCCAGTACGCGATATGGAGTCAGTTTGAACACTGAAGCTTTCTTT
. TRBJ2-1 . TRBV18 CASSPPTGQQFF TGTGCCAGCTCACCACCGACAGGACAACAGTTCTTC
. TRBJ2-6 . TRBV10-2 CASSVKAGANVLTF TGCGCCAGCAGTGTAAAGGCTGGGGCCAACGTCCTGACTTTC
. TRBJ1-3 . TRBV7-2 CASRKQGVVGNTIYF TGTGCCAGCAGAAAACAGGGTGTAGTTGGAAACACCATATATTTT
. TRBJ2-3 TRBD2 TRBV18 CASSSIWTSGRTDTQYF TGTGCCAGCTCTTCTATTTGGACTAGCGGACGCACAGATACGCAGTATTTT
. TRBJ2-6 . TRBV5-4 CASSLDTSYSGANVLTF TGTGCCAGCAGCTTGGACACGTCTTACTCTGGGGCCAACGTCCTGACTTTC
. TRBJ1-4 . TRBV3-1/TRBV3-2 CASSQQQGPYEKLFF TGTGCCAGCAGCCAACAACAGGGACCATATGAAAAACTGTTTTTT
. TRBJ2-1 . TRBV19 CASSIVRQYGVEQFF TGTGCCAGTAGTATAGTAAGGCAGTACGGGGTTGAGCAGTTCTTC
. TRBJ2-3 . TRBV25-1 CASSEYRETDTQYF TGTGCCAGCAGTGAATACAGGGAGACAGATACGCAGTATTTT
. TRBJ1-4 TRBD1 TRBV18 CASSPQGQGYINEKLFF TGTGCCAGCTCACCACAGGGACAGGGATACATTAATGAAAAACTGTTTTTT
. TRBJ1-1 . TRBV14 CASSQVGSNTEAFF TGTGCCAGCAGCCAAGTGGGTTCGAACACTGAAGCTTTCTTT
. TRBJ1-2 . TRBV6-1 CASSEVGYTF TGTGCCAGCAGTGAAGTGGGCTACACCTTC
. TRBJ2-7 . TRBV11-2 CASSQGLAVYEQYF TGTGCCAGCAGCCAGGGGCTAGCGGTTTACGAGCAGTACTTC
. TRBJ2-1 . TRBV28 CASSHRLRGQFF TGTGCCAGCAGCCACCGCTTGAGGGGGCAGTTCTTC
once TRBJ2-7 TRBD2 TRBV5-1 CASSPYKRSGRGDEQYF TGCGCCAGCAGCCCGTATAAGAGAAGCGGGAGGGGGGACGAGCAGTACTTC
. TRBJ2-2 . TRBV19 CASSIGGGYTGELFF TGTGCCAGTAGTATTGGTGGAGGATACACCGGGGAGCTGTTTTTT